The sample holds a few counts of the clone carrying this TCR beta chain. Its antigen remains unidentified. This specimen comes from a study of T-cell memory formation after mild COVID-19. General study points: Clonal second-wave expansions that peaked on day 37 had unconfirmed SARS-CoV-2 specificity. CD4+ clones that contracted lay mainly in CM and EM; CD8+ ones lay in EMRA.

TCRdb reprocessed the 5' RACE reads via MiXCR and lists one record per CDR3 protein. The table shows roughly 190,000 distinct CDR3 sequences, with 27% occurring only once. The clonotype originates from an adult woman who had mild COVID-19 (a few samples of this study predate the infection). Cell type and time point are not known. The sample was PBMCs or a T cell subset sorted from them (not recorded which).

CDR3 coding DNA: TGCAGCGTTGAAGGACAGGGTGGCGGCTACACCTTC. Protein sequence: CSVEGQGGGYTF. The chain links TRBV29-1 to TRBJ1-2, with 7 bases aligning to TRBD1. There are 12 residues in the CDR3. The germline V gene has CDR1 SQVTM and CDR2 ANQGSEA. Germline trimming cut 1 base from V and 8 bases from J; bases unmatched to any gene: 4.